Sequencing of this TCR beta chain was carried out in a study of patients and donors after allogeneic stem cell transplantation. From germline, CDR1 is MNHEY and CDR2 SMNVEV (reference sequence). V lost 6 bases and J lost 0, with 18 bases in between. This CDR3 is 17 amino acids long. TCRdb used MiXCR to reprocess the RT-PCR reads, holding one entry per CDR3 protein. The repertoire includes 85,000 to 90,000 distinct CDR3 sequences, roughly 48% of them detected once, and approximately 66% sits in the top ten. The sample comprised blood, either unsorted or a sorted T cell fraction (not recorded which). This sequence was found in a human donor who was either an allogeneic HSCT recipient or a stem cell or donor lymphocyte infusion donor (not recorded which). It is not recorded whose cells these are; they may come from a transplant donor. The chain has TRBV27 and TRBJ1-5; the D gene is possibly TRBD1 (6 bases). DNA of the CDR3: TGTGCCAGCAGCCGGCTGGTAACAGGGTATAGCAATCAGCCCCAGCATTTT. It is translated as CASSRLVTGYSNQPQHF.